The rows below give T cell receptor beta chains drawn from one sample of a study of control samples from healthy donors and cancer patients. Profiling relied on immunoSEQ multiplex PCR, and the TCRdb table lists in-frame clones only, not all of them. The table has about 85,000 clones, 85% to 90% seen once. Sequences were obtained from blood. The receptors shown here come from an older woman in good health. Both conserved end residues are part of each CDR3. Each record gives: J gene, D gene, V gene, CDR3 length, clone size, CDR3 protein, CDR3 DNA. The D gene is left open where the match is weak. Only part of the rows carry a size: once, few, many, or a class if the clone is expanded.

J: TRBJ2-3; D: -; V: TRBV20-1; length: 15; size: once; CDR3: CSASLLEGVTDTQYF; DNA: TGCAGTGCTAGTCTGTTGGAGGGGGTCACAGATACGCAGTATTTT
J: TRBJ1-1; D: -; V: TRBV5-1; length: 12; size: -; CDR3: CASSTEGTEAFF; DNA: TGCGCCAGCAGCACGGAAGGGACTGAAGCTTTCTTT
J: TRBJ1-1; D: -; V: TRBV5-4; length: 14; size: -; CDR3: CASSLVSGGTEAFF; DNA: TGTGCCAGCAGCTTGGTGTCTGGGGGCACTGAAGCTTTCTTT
J: TRBJ2-1; D: TRBD2; V: TRBV5-1; length: 15; size: -; CDR3: CASSLAGGPINEQFF; DNA: TGCGCCAGCAGCTTAGCGGGGGGGCCTATCAATGAGCAGTTCTTC
J: TRBJ2-7; D: TRBD2; V: TRBV5-1; length: 16; size: -; CDR3: CASSGGGLAVSYEQYF; DNA: TGCGCCAGCAGCGGGGGGGGACTAGCGGTCTCCTACGAGCAGTACTTC
J: TRBJ1-6; D: -; V: TRBV5-1; length: 15; size: -; CDR3: CASKLDSSYNSPLHF; DNA: TGCGCCAGCAAACTCGACAGCTCCTATAATTCACCCCTCCACTTT
J: TRBJ2-4; D: -; V: TRBV15; length: 16; size: few; CDR3: CATSRGGAAAKNIQYF; DNA: TGTGCCACCAGCAGAGGGGGAGCGGCAGCCAAAAACATTCAGTACTTC
J: TRBJ2-3; D: -; V: TRBV7-2; length: 15; size: -; CDR3: CASSFGTGRQDTQYF; DNA: TGTGCCAGCAGCTTTGGAACAGGGAGGCAAGATACGCAGTATTTT
J: TRBJ2-1; D: TRBD2; V: TRBV2; length: 14; size: -; CDR3: CASSSIAGGNEQFF; DNA: TGTGCCAGCAGTTCGATAGCGGGAGGAAATGAGCAGTTCTTC
J: TRBJ2-2; D: -; V: TRBV9; length: 15; size: -; CDR3: CASSVAVASTGELFF; DNA: TGTGCCAGCAGCGTAGCTGTGGCCTCGACCGGGGAGCTGTTTTTT
J: TRBJ1-1; D: -; V: TRBV11-3; length: 16; size: once; CDR3: CASSLVLEGRKTEAFF; DNA: TGTGCCAGCAGCTTAGTCCTCGAGGGGAGGAAGACTGAAGCTTTCTTT
J: TRBJ2-2; D: -; V: TRBV7-6; length: 14; size: -; CDR3: CASSYTQGTGELFF; DNA: TGTGCCAGCAGCTACACACAGGGAACCGGGGAGCTGTTTTTT
J: TRBJ2-1; D: TRBD1; V: TRBV14; length: 14; size: -; CDR3: CASRRGQGKNEQFF; DNA: TGTGCCAGCAGGAGGGGACAGGGGAAAAATGAGCAGTTCTTC
J: TRBJ2-1; D: -; V: TRBV4-1; length: 17; size: -; CDR3: CASSQGTWERRRNEQFF; DNA: TGCGCCAGCAGCCAAGGGACGTGGGAGAGGCGCCGAAATGAGCAGTTCTTC
J: TRBJ1-5; D: -; V: TRBV28; length: 15; size: -; CDR3: CASRSPQARNQPQHF; DNA: TGTGCCAGCAGATCCCCCCAGGCCCGCAATCAGCCCCAGCATTTT
J: TRBJ2-7; D: TRBD2; V: TRBV7-2; length: 15; size: -; CDR3: CASSIRGGGIIEQYF; DNA: TGTGCCAGCAGTATACGGGGCGGGGGGATAATAGAGCAGTACTTC
J: TRBJ1-5; D: -; V: TRBV7-2; length: 16; size: -; CDR3: CASSLQDSRNNQPQHF; DNA: TGTGCCAGCAGCTTACAGGACAGCCGAAACAATCAGCCCCAGCATTTT
J: TRBJ2-4; D: -; V: TRBV2; length: 11; size: few; CDR3: CASSSRGIQYF; DNA: TGTGCCAGCTCTTCTAGAGGCATTCAGTACTTC
J: TRBJ2-1; D: -; V: TRBV20-1; length: 11; size: -; CDR3: CSASFTNEQFF; DNA: TGCAGTGCTAGTTTTACAAATGAGCAGTTCTTC
J: TRBJ2-5; D: TRBD2; V: TRBV5-1; length: 17; size: -; CDR3: CASSLTAGGRVPETQYF; DNA: TGCGCCAGCAGCTTGACGGCGGGGGGCAGGGTCCCAGAGACCCAGTACTTC
J: TRBJ2-5; D: TRBD1; V: TRBV6-5; length: 15; size: -; CDR3: CASRGQDGMGETQYF; DNA: TGTGCCAGCAGGGGACAGGACGGGATGGGAGAGACCCAGTACTTC
J: TRBJ2-7; D: TRBD1; V: TRBV4-1; length: 17; size: -; CDR3: CASSRAPPGTAPYEQYF; DNA: TGCGCCAGCAGCCGGGCCCCCCCCGGGACAGCCCCCTACGAGCAGTACTTC
J: TRBJ2-1; D: TRBD2; V: TRBV5-1; length: 14; size: -; CDR3: CASNRLAGYNEQFF; DNA: TGCGCCAGCAATCGGCTAGCGGGGTACAATGAGCAGTTCTTC
J: TRBJ2-1; D: -; V: TRBV9; length: 14; size: -; CDR3: CASSYSGPKDEQFF; DNA: TGTGCCAGCAGCTACAGCGGGCCCAAGGATGAGCAGTTCTTC
J: TRBJ1-6; D: TRBD1; V: TRBV11-2; length: 15; size: -; CDR3: CASSLWGTGSSPLHF; DNA: TGTGCCAGCAGCTTATGGGGGACAGGAAGCTCACCCCTCCACTTT
J: TRBJ2-5; D: -; V: TRBV11-3; length: 16; size: -; CDR3: CASSLGGLGFEETQYF; DNA: TGTGCCAGCAGCTTAGGGGGACTCGGGTTTGAGGAGACCCAGTACTTC
J: TRBJ1-1; D: -; V: TRBV11-3; length: 14; size: -; CDR3: CASSLEGVDTEAFF; DNA: TGTGCCAGCAGCTTAGAAGGGGTGGACACTGAAGCTTTCTTT
J: TRBJ2-5; D: TRBD2; V: TRBV7-4; length: 13; size: -; CDR3: CASRLGRAETQYF; DNA: TGTGCCAGCAGGTTGGGGAGGGCGGAGACCCAGTACTTC
J: TRBJ1-6; D: -; V: TRBV5-4; length: 18; size: once; CDR3: CASSSLGGRLAYNSPLHF; DNA: TGTGCCAGCAGCTCTCTCGGGGGACGTCTTGCCTATAATTCACCCCTCCACTTT
J: TRBJ1-6; D: TRBD1; V: TRBV5-4; length: 15; size: once; CDR3: CASMGSDRGNSPLHF; DNA: TGTGCCAGCATGGGATCGGACAGGGGGAATTCACCCCTCCACTTT
J: TRBJ2-3; D: TRBD2; V: TRBV6-5; length: 13; size: -; CDR3: CASTGEGTDTQYF; DNA: TGTGCCAGCACCGGGGAGGGGACAGATACGCAGTATTTT
J: TRBJ1-2; D: TRBD1; V: TRBV5-4; length: 14; size: -; CDR3: CASSSGQGPDGYTF; DNA: TGTGCCAGCAGCTCGGGACAGGGCCCTGACGGCTACACCTTC
J: TRBJ1-1; D: TRBD1; V: TRBV5-1; length: 14; size: -; CDR3: CASSLPDDRGPAFF; DNA: TGCGCCAGCAGCTTACCTGACGACAGGGGGCCAGCTTTCTTT
J: TRBJ2-7; D: TRBD2; V: TRBV7-9; length: 14; size: -; CDR3: CASSPGGAGGEQYF; DNA: TGTGCCAGCAGCCCCGGGGGAGCGGGGGGAGAGCAGTACTTC
J: TRBJ1-5; D: TRBD1; V: TRBV28; length: 15; size: -; CDR3: CASRPTGTGYQPQHF; DNA: TGTGCCAGCAGGCCGACCGGGACAGGGTATCAGCCCCAGCATTTT
J: TRBJ1-3; D: -; V: TRBV5-1; length: 16; size: -; CDR3: CASSLGHGISGNTIYF; DNA: TGCGCCAGCAGCTTGGGTCACGGCATCTCTGGAAACACCATATATTTT
J: TRBJ1-2; D: -; V: TRBV7-2; length: 14; size: -; CDR3: CASSPWTLSDGYTF; DNA: TGTGCCAGCAGCCCATGGACACTTTCAGACGGCTACACCTTC
J: TRBJ2-7; D: -; V: TRBV2; length: 10; size: -; CDR3: CASKLVEQYF; DNA: TGTGCCAGCAAGTTGGTCGAGCAGTACTTC
J: TRBJ2-5; D: TRBD2; V: TRBV28; length: 15; size: -; CDR3: CASSPSGGLRKTQYF; DNA: TGTGCCAGCAGTCCGAGCGGGGGGCTTCGTAAGACCCAGTACTTC
J: TRBJ2-7; D: -; V: TRBV6-2/TRBV6-3; length: 13; size: -; CDR3: CASSDLGRYEQYF; DNA: TGTGCCAGCAGCGATTTAGGAAGATACGAGCAGTACTTC
J: TRBJ2-1; D: -; V: TRBV5-1; length: 13; size: -; CDR3: CASSLREPGEQFF; DNA: TGCGCCAGCAGCTTGCGGGAGCCGGGTGAGCAGTTCTTC
J: TRBJ2-2; D: TRBD1; V: TRBV28; length: 14; size: -; CDR3: CAIRDRRYTGELFF; DNA: TGTGCCATCCGGGACAGACGATACACCGGGGAGCTGTTTTTT
J: TRBJ1-2; D: -; V: TRBV7-9; length: 13; size: once; CDR3: CASSLGAGYGYTF; DNA: TGTGCCAGCAGCTTAGGAGCGGGGTATGGCTACACCTTC